A single sample is the source of the 21 T cell receptor beta chains below, sequenced in a study of Tregs in tolerant kidney transplant recipients. This table comes from immunoSEQ multiplex PCR, and its TCRdb copy is limited to in-frame clones, with some not included. The top ten hold about 4.6% of the sample, which has 68,000 or so clones, 84% seen once. Source material: CD4+ T cells from blood. Every receptor here comes from a human donor in good health.

This chain uses TRBV6-1 with TRBJ2-2, with 9 positions matching TRBD1. Germline V CDR1 and CDR2: MNHNS, SASEGT. This CDR3 comprises 16 residues. V dropped 4 bases and J dropped 4; count of bases not matched to a gene: 7. The CDR3 sequence is CASSAPGTGFTGELFF. The CDR3, as DNA: TGTGCCAGCAGTGCTCCGGGGACAGGGTTCACCGGGGAGCTGTTTTTT.

This clone was seen only once. The rearrangement joins TRBV4-1 to TRBJ2-3; D gene uncertain. V lost 0 bases and J 1 base, leaving 2 bases between the germline ends. Per the germline V gene, CDR1 is MGHRA and CDR2 is YSYEKL. The CDR3 is made up of 13 amino acids. CDR3 in DNA: TGCGCCAGCAGCCAAGAAGGCACAGATACGCAGTATTTT. Amino acids: CASSQEGTDTQYF.

The V gene is TRBV25-1, the J gene TRBJ1-4, with D perhaps matching TRBD1 (6 bases). The CDR3 is 15 residues long. Trimming took off 3 bases at V and 7 bases at J, with 15 bases between the two ends. Germline-derived CDR1 and CDR2 are MGHDK and SYGVNS. Here the CDR3 reads CASSDRGTSSEKLFF. In DNA form, the CDR3 reads TGTGCCAGCAGTGACCGTGGGACAAGTAGTGAAAAACTGTTTTTT.

This clone was recorded once. The chain uses TRBV7-2 and TRBJ2-2; 7 bases fit TRBD1. Trimming removed 1 base from V and 4 bases from J; junction bases left unmatched: 3. Germline V CDR1 and CDR2: SGHTA, FQGNSA. There are 15 residues in the CDR3. This CDR3 is CASSLEGATTGELFF. The CDR3 bases are TGTGCCAGCAGCTTAGAGGGGGCCACCACCGGGGAGCTGTTTTTT.

The chain carries TRBV4-2 and TRBJ2-1; D uncertain. Germline CDR1 is LGHNA and CDR2 is YNFKEQ. Trimming shortened V by 1 base and J by 8 bases, and 12 bases separated the two germline ends. The CDR3 spans 14 residues. The CDR3 nucleotides are TGTGCCAGCAGCCAAGGCTCCCTCGGCGATGAGCAGTTCTTC. Protein sequence: CASSQGSLGDEQFF.

The rearrangement uses TRBV6-1 and TRBJ2-7, with TRBD1 as a possible D gene (6 bases). The V end lost 8 bases, the J end lost 1 base, and 15 bases lay between the germline ends. There are 14 residues in the CDR3. CDR1 and CDR2 (germline): MNHNS, SASEGT. CDR3 in DNA: TGTGCCAGCTCCCGGGTAGGGGGTTCCTACGAGCAGTACTTC. Translation gives CASSRVGGSYEQYF.

The chain couples TRBV7-9 to TRBJ2-3, with 7 bases aligning to TRBD2. With V trimmed by 8 bases and J by 4 bases, 3 bases remained unmatched. Looked up from germline, CDR1 is SEHNR and CDR2 is FQNEAQ (reference sequence). CDR3 size: 12 residues. The CDR3: CASWGGSDTQYF. CDR3 in DNA: TGTGCCAGCTGGGGGGGTTCAGATACGCAGTATTTT.

V is TRBV4-3 and J is TRBJ2-5, with no clear D. CDR1 is LGHNA, CDR2 YSLEER, per germline. This CDR3 spans 15 amino acids. V was clipped by 5 bases and J by 5 bases, with 18 bases between them. The CDR3 nucleotides read TGCGCCAGCAGCGGGCGTCTGGGCAACGGTGAGACCCAGTACTTC. Translation: CASSGRLGNGETQYF.

The V call is TRBV11-2, the J call TRBJ2-5, with 9 positions matching TRBD2. This CDR3 has 17 amino acids. CDR1 is SGHAT and CDR2 is FQNNGV in the germline V gene. V gave up 1 base and J gave up 6 bases; unmatched junction bases: 12. The CDR3 bases are TGTGCCAGCAGCTTAGGGCTGCGGCGGGGGGGCCGACAGACCCAGTACTTC. Translated, it gives CASSLGLRRGGRQTQYF. Combining the CDR3 with reference TRBV11-2 and TRBJ2-5 gives the whole variable domain EAGVAQSPRYKIIEKRQSVAFWCNPISGHATLYWYQQILGQGPKLLIQFQNNGVVDDSQLPKDRFSAERLKGVDSTLKIQPAKLEDSAVYLCASSLGLRRGGRQTQYFGPGTRLLVL.

V and J are TRBV13 and TRBJ2-7, with 13 bases aligning to TRBD2. This CDR3 comprises 16 residues. J lost 1 base, V lost 4 bases, and 4 bases had no gene match. CDR1 and CDR2 (germline): PRHDT, FYEKMQ (reference sequence). For the CDR3, the DNA is TGTGCCAGCAGCTGGGGACTAGCGGGGATTTCCTACGAGCAGTACTTC. It specifies CASSWGLAGISYEQYF.

The CDR3 is CASSTRTGGDYGYTF. CDR3 DNA: TGTGCCAGCAGCACCCGGACAGGGGGGGACTATGGCTACACCTTC. J is TRBJ1-2 and V is TRBV7-2; 10 bases line up with TRBD1. The CDR3 contains 15 residues. Germline CDR1 reads SGHTA; CDR2 reads FQGNSA. Trimming removed 5 bases from V and 3 bases from J; junction bases left unmatched: 6. Full variable domain (missing parts from reference TRBV7-2 and TRBJ1-2): GAGVSQSPSNKVTEKGKDVELRCDPISGHTALYWYRQSLGQGLEFLIYFQGNSAPDKSGLPSDRFSAERTGGSVSTLTIQRTQQEDSAVYLCASSTRTGGDYGYTFGSGTRLTVV.

The rearrangement links TRBV29-1 to TRBJ2-7, with 8 bases aligning to TRBD1. CDR1 and CDR2 from the germline V gene are SQVTM and ANQGSEA. The CDR3 consists of 13 residues. Trimming cost V 6 bases and J 6 bases; bases outside gene matches: 10. This CDR3 is CSVQTGQAFEQYF. The CDR3, as DNA: TGCAGCGTCCAGACGGGACAGGCCTTCGAGCAGTACTTC.

This rearrangement joins TRBV7-2 to TRBJ2-1, with 12 bases lining up with TRBD2. The germline CDR1 and CDR2 sequences are SGHTA and FQGNSA. J gave up 10 bases and V 4 bases, and 5 bases lay outside the gene matches. This CDR3 contains 14 residues. CDR3 region: CASSSSGGVREQFF. The CDR3 coding sequence is TGTGCCAGCAGCTCTAGCGGGGGGGTTCGGGAGCAGTTCTTC.

The chain employs TRBV7-8 and TRBJ2-7; D is ambiguous. This CDR3 is built from 13 residues. The V gene's germline CDR1 is SGHVS and CDR2 FQNEAQ. V dropped 3 bases and J dropped 3 bases, with 9 bases sitting between them. The CDR3: CASSFYPDYEQYF. DNA of the CDR3: TGTGCCAGCAGCTTTTACCCGGACTACGAGCAGTACTTC.

The gene calls are TRBV15 and TRBJ1-5; D not certain. CDR1 is LNHNV and CDR2 is YYDKDF in the germline V gene (reference sequence). The CDR3 spans 15 residues. V was clipped by 1 base and J by 1 base, with 8 bases between them. CDR3 sequence (DNA): TGTGCCACCAGCAGAGTTGGGCTGAGCAATCAGCCCCAGCATTTT. Its protein product is CATSRVGLSNQPQHF.

The V gene is TRBV20-1, the J gene TRBJ2-1; D could derive from TRBD1 or TRBD2 (5 bases each). The germline gives CDR1 DFQATT, CDR2 SNEGSKA (reference sequence). V lost 5 bases and J lost 9, with 11 bases in between. This CDR3 has 11 amino acids. The CDR3 loop reads CSAPLGGEQFF. Written as DNA, the CDR3 is TGCAGTGCTCCTCTTGGGGGTGAGCAGTTCTTC.

V gene TRBV7-2 combines with J gene TRBJ2-3; 12 nucleotides align to TRBD2. The CDR3 is 17 amino acids. Germline V CDR1 and CDR2: SGHTA, FQGNSA. Trimming at V came to 0 bases and at J to 2 bases, leaving 3 bases not matched to a gene. CDR3 DNA: TGTGCCAGCAGCTTAGCAACTAGCGGGGGGTCCACAGATACGCAGTATTTT. This translates into CASSLATSGGSTDTQYF.

The chain recombines TRBV4-1 with TRBJ2-2; 16 bases match TRBD2. J lost 3 bases, V lost 1 base, and 5 bases had no gene match. Looked up from germline, CDR1 is MGHRA and CDR2 is YSYEKL. The CDR3 extends over 19 amino acids. The CDR3 sequence: CASSQAPGLAGGHTGELFF. For the CDR3, the DNA is TGCGCCAGCAGCCAAGCACCGGGACTAGCGGGAGGGCACACCGGGGAGCTGTTTTTT.

This clone was seen once. This rearrangement joins TRBV7-6 to TRBJ2-7, with D possibly being TRBD1 (6 bases). Germline assignment: CDR1 SGHVS and CDR2 FNYEAQ. V was trimmed by 4 bases and J by 3 bases, leaving 16 bases between them. The CDR3 covers 15 residues. CDR3 bases: TGTGCCAGCAGCTCTTATGAGGGGACAATCTACGAGCAGTACTTC. Protein sequence: CASSSYEGTIYEQYF.

The rearrangement links TRBV5-1 to TRBJ2-3; 7 bases are a match to TRBD1. CDR1 and CDR2 from the germline V gene are SGHRS and YFSETQ. Losses at the gene ends were 4 bases for V and 1 base for J; bases not matched to a gene: 6. The CDR3 loop spans 15 amino acids. DNA of the CDR3: TGCGCCAGCAGCGGAACAGGGGTCGGCACAGATACGCAGTATTTT. Translation: CASSGTGVGTDTQYF.

The V gene is TRBV5-4, the J gene TRBJ2-1, with TRBD1 matching over 9 bases. J lost 8 bases, V lost 4 bases, and 7 bases had no gene match. CDR3 length equals 14 residues. Germline V gene lookup returns CDR1 SGHNT and CDR2 YYREEE (reference sequence). CDR3 sequence: CASSLGQGRDEQFF. The DNA for the CDR3 is TGTGCCAGCAGCCTGGGACAGGGTCGAGATGAGCAGTTCTTC.